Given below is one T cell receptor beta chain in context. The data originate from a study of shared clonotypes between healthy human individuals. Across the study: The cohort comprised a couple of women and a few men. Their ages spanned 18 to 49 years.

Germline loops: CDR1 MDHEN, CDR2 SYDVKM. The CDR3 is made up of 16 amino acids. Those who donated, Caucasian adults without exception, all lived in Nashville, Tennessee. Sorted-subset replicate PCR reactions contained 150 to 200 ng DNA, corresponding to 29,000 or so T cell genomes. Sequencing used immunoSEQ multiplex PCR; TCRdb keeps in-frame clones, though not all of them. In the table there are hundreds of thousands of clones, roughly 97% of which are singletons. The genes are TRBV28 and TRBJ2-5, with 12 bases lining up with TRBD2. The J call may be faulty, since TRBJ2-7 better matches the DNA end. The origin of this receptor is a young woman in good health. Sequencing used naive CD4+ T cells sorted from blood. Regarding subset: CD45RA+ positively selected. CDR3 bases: TGTGCCAGCAGTACCCTACTAGCGGGAGGATTCTACGAGCAGTACTTC. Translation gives CASSTLLAGGFYEQYF.